The 15 T cell receptor beta chains below were found in one sample sequenced in a study of blood T cell repertoires in COVID-19. Here immunoSEQ multiplex PCR was the method, and the copy in TCRdb shows in-frame clones only, minus some. Of more than 90,000 clones in the sample, around 84% were seen once. Sequencing was done on a sample of peripheral blood. These receptors originate from an older man with acute or convalescent COVID-19.

The chain carries TRBV9 and TRBJ1-3; unclear D gene. Trimming removed 0 bases at V and 3 bases at J, with 10 bases between. The germline V gene has CDR1 SGDLS and CDR2 YYNGEE. This CDR3 has 15 residues. The CDR3 DNA reads TGTGCCAGCAGCGTAGGAGGGATTGGTGGAAACACCATATATTTT. Residues: CASSVGGIGGNTIYF.

Only one count was recorded for this clone. V usage is TRBV5-8 and J usage is TRBJ1-1; 11 bases fit TRBD1. The V gene's germline CDR1 is SGHTS and CDR2 YDEGEE. Trimming cost V 4 bases and J 5 bases; bases outside gene matches: 4. This CDR3 contains 14 residues. CDR3 DNA sequence: TGTGCCAGCAGCAAGGGACAGGGGGTTACTGAAGCTTTCTTT. Translation: CASSKGQGVTEAFF.

The table lists this clone with a count of one. V and J are TRBV14 and TRBJ1-1, with D possibly matching TRBD1 (5 bases). V shed 0 bases and J shed 11 bases, with 13 bases lying between them. CDR3 length: 13 residues. Germline CDR1 reads SGHDN; CDR2 reads FVKESK. The CDR3 spells CASSQDLPGRAFF. The CDR3 nucleotides read TGTGCCAGCAGCCAAGATCTGCCAGGGAGGGCTTTCTTT.

The chain joins TRBV20-1 to TRBJ1-4; TRBD1 aligns across 9 bases. V was pared by 3 bases and J by 4 bases, with 3 bases of the junction left unmatched. Germline CDR1 DFQATT, CDR2 SNEGSKA (reference sequence). The CDR3 length is 14 residues. CDR3 in amino acids: CSASMGQGNEKLFF. CDR3 nucleotide sequence: TGCAGTGCTAGTATGGGACAGGGTAATGAAAAACTGTTTTTT.

This chain joins TRBV3-1 (or the pseudogene TRBV3-2) and TRBJ1-1; 7 bases align to TRBD1. Trimming took 1 base from V and 1 from J; bases not matched to a gene: 6. The CDR3 loop spans 16 amino acids. Germline loops: CDR1 LGHDT, CDR2 YNNKEL (reference sequence). DNA for the CDR3: TGTGCCAGCAGCCAAGCCCAAGGGGGCTGGAACACTGAAGCTTTCTTT. It is translated as CASSQAQGGWNTEAFF.

This clone came up a few times. The chain employs TRBV30 and TRBJ1-2, with TRBD1 matching over 10 bases. The CDR3 totals 15 residues. With 3 bases clipped from V and 7 bases from J, the junction kept 11 bases outside the gene matches. The germline V gene has CDR1 GTSNPN and CDR2 SVGIG (reference sequence). CDR3 DNA sequence: TGTGCCTGGAGGGGGACAGGGGCTAACCCGCGTGGCTACACCTTC. Translated: CAWRGTGANPRGYTF.

The rearrangement links TRBV19 to TRBJ1-1, with TRBD1 as a possible D gene (5 bases). The CDR3 runs to 13 residues. Germline V gene lookup returns CDR1 LNHDA and CDR2 SQIVND (reference sequence). V was trimmed by 3 bases and J by 3 bases, leaving 8 bases between them. The CDR3 spells CASSIRRDTEAFF. Here the CDR3 DNA reads TGTGCCAGTAGTATTCGCAGGGACACTGAAGCTTTCTTT.

This rearrangement joins TRBV15 to TRBJ2-5; D is perhaps TRBD2 (6 bases). Trimming pared 0 bases from V and 5 bases from J, leaving 13 bases between. CDR1 is LNHNV and CDR2 is YYDKDF in the germline V gene (reference sequence). This CDR3 comprises 15 residues. CDR3 DNA: TGTGCCACCAGCAGAGATTCCGCAGGGAGGGAGACCCAGTACTTC. Translated: CATSRDSAGRETQYF.

The V gene is TRBV2, the J gene TRBJ2-5, with D perhaps matching TRBD2 (5 bases). The germline gives CDR1 SNHLY, CDR2 FYNNEI. The CDR3 spans 13 residues. The V and J ends lost 9 bases and 3 bases respectively, with 14 bases between them. CDR3 DNA: TGTGCCAGGAGGGATATGGGCAAAGAGACCCAGTACTTC. Translation gives CARRDMGKETQYF.

This rearrangement joins TRBV3-1 (or the pseudogene TRBV3-2) to TRBJ1-4; D is ambiguous. The CDR3 has 14 residues. Germline V gene sequence: CDR1 LGHDT, CDR2 YNNKEL (reference sequence). V was trimmed by 4 bases and J by 3 bases, leaving 9 bases between them. The CDR3, as DNA: TGTGCCAGCAGCCCTCGCCGGGCTAATGAAAAACTGTTTTTT. Translating it yields CASSPRRANEKLFF.

The genes are TRBV28 and TRBJ2-1; 10 bases map to TRBD2. Germline assignment: CDR1 MDHEN and CDR2 SYDVKM. The CDR3 contains 16 residues. Trimming cost V 1 base and J 7 bases; bases outside gene matches: 7. The CDR3 loop is CASSLFPSGSLNEQFF. The CDR3 nucleotides read TGTGCCAGCAGTTTATTTCCTAGCGGGAGTCTTAATGAGCAGTTCTTC.

The V call is TRBV4-1, the J call TRBJ1-2; 8 bases map to TRBD1. From germline, CDR1 is MGHRA and CDR2 YSYEKL. Losses at the gene ends were 1 base for V and 2 bases for J; bases not matched to a gene: 9. The CDR3 covers 17 residues. CDR3 residues: CASSQAQGAWANYGYTF. The CDR3 DNA reads TGCGCCAGCAGCCAAGCGCAGGGGGCATGGGCGAACTATGGCTACACCTTC.

The chain has TRBV19 and TRBJ1-5; D is possibly TRBD1 (6 bases). Trimming took off 8 bases at V and 5 bases at J, with 16 bases between the two ends. The CDR3 consists of 14 residues. From germline, CDR1 is LNHDA and CDR2 SQIVND (reference sequence). CDR3 DNA: TGTGCCAGTGGCGCGGGGGGGGGCTATCAGCCCCAGCATTTT. Its translation is CASGAGGGYQPQHF.

The chain couples TRBV7-2 to TRBJ1-5, with 8 bases that match TRBD1. J lost 5 bases, V lost 6 bases, and 9 bases had no gene match. Germline-derived CDR1 and CDR2 are SGHTA and FQGNSA. The CDR3 contains 15 residues. DNA of the CDR3: TGTGCCAGCAGACTGACAGGGGTCGTGGATCAGCCCCAGCATTTT. Translated, it gives CASRLTGVVDQPQHF. Using reference TRBV7-2 and TRBJ1-5 for the parts outside the CDR3, the full variable domain is GAGVSQSPSNKVTEKGKDVELRCDPISGHTALYWYRQSLGQGLEFLIYFQGNSAPDKSGLPSDRFSAERTGGSVSTLTIQRTQQEDSAVYLCASRLTGVVDQPQHFGDGTRLSIL.

The rearrangement uses TRBV7-9 and TRBJ1-4, with TRBD1 matching 10 bases. The CDR3 loop spans 19 amino acids. The V gene end was trimmed by 5 bases and the J gene end by 2 bases; junction bases not matched to a gene: 14. CDR1 SEHNR and CDR2 FQNEAQ come from the germline V gene (reference sequence). The CDR3 region has the DNA TGTGCCAGCAGCCGTCTCCGGGACAGGGGCGTTAACACTAATGAAAAACTGTTTTTT. Protein product: CASSRLRDRGVNTNEKLFF.